The 5 T cell receptor beta chains in this list originate from one sample, sequenced in a study of beta chain features in type 1 diabetes listed by TCRdb under 2018. No antigen has been assigned to these receptors. The study at large found these results: In all four CD4+ subsets, TCRB CDR3 length was moderately but significantly shorter in type 1 diabetes patients.

Receptors were amplified or captured by the immunoSEQ multiplex PCR assay. All of the isolated RNA was reverse transcribed with the High Capacity cDNA Reverse Transcription Kit, so expressed TCRB transcripts were sequenced. TCRdb re-hosts the immuneACCESS table, in-frame sequences only. Its copies lack some clones; in the studies checked, an unresolved V gene accounts for under half of them, and the cause for the rest is not known. This sample is represented by 300,000 to 350,000 clones; approximately 13% of them were singletons. The top ten constitute roughly 0.015% of the sample. What was sequenced was naive CD4+ T cells from blood. The intended sense of this specimen's cell subset or site label: true naive CD4+ T cells. All receptors come from a woman younger than 35 with type 1 diabetes.

The chain has TRBV9 and TRBJ2-1; a weak D match, TRBD1 (5 bases). The CDR3 is 12 residues long. Trimming shortened V by 4 bases and J by 10 bases, and 12 bases separated the two germline ends. Germline V gives CDR1 SGDLS, CDR2 YYNGEE. The CDR3 bases are TGTGCCAGCAGCCCCCAGGGCGTGGAGCAGTTCTTC. Its translation is CASSPQGVEQFF.

This chain joins TRBV7-8 and TRBJ1-5; possible D gene TRBD1, 5 bases. The germline V gene has CDR1 SGHVS and CDR2 FQNEAQ. The CDR3 is made up of 15 amino acids. Trimming shortened V by 3 bases and J by 6 bases, and 15 bases separated the two germline ends. CDR3 in DNA: TGTGCCAGCAGCTTTGGTCGTGGGGGGTCTCAGCCCCAGCATTTT. This translates into CASSFGRGGSQPQHF.

This clone was detected only a few times. The chain links TRBV5-1 to TRBJ1-3; tentative D call: TRBD1 (6 bases). This CDR3 is built from 15 residues. Between the trimmed V and J ends, which lost 3 bases and 0 bases, there was a span of 10 bases. Germline-derived CDR1 and CDR2 are SGHRS and YFSETQ. CDR3 DNA sequence: TGCGCCAGCAGCTCAGGGGACATCTCTGGAAACACCATATATTTT. Translating it yields CASSSGDISGNTIYF. Filled out from reference TRBV5-1 and TRBJ1-3, the complete variable domain reads KAGVTQTPRYLIKTRGQQVTLSCSPISGHRSVSWYQQTPGQGLQFLFEYFSETQRNKGNFPGRFSGRQFSNSRSEMNVSTLELGDSALYLCASSSGDISGNTIYFGEGSWLTVV.

Only a few counts were recorded for this clone. The rearrangement joins TRBV29-1 to TRBJ1-1, with no clear D. The CDR3 runs to 14 residues. Germline values: CDR1 SQVTM, CDR2 ANQGSEA. V was clipped by 1 base and J by 0 bases, with 9 bases between them. The CDR3 DNA reads as TGCAGCGTTGAAGTACACAGATTGAACACTGAAGCTTTCTTT. This translates into CSVEVHRLNTEAFF.

The DNA of the CDR3 is TGCAGCGTTGCCTTCGGTCCTCCCTACGAGCAGTACTTC. It translates to CSVAFGPPYEQYF. This chain links TRBV29-1 with TRBJ2-7; D unresolved. The CDR3 is 13 amino acids. Trimming took 4 bases from V and 2 from J, leaving 12 bases between them. Germline V gene data show CDR1 as SQVTM and CDR2 as ANQGSEA.